This T cell receptor (beta chain) was documented in a study of prognosis after radiotherapy for stage I lung cancer. About the research overall: About seven patients had squamous cell carcinoma and about 13 had adenocarcinoma. There were a handful of patients who developed distant metastases (median around seven months) after radiotherapy, while under 19 showed no significant progression.

CDR1 is SGHVS and CDR2 is FNYEAQ in the germline V gene. V trimming: 2 bases; J trimming: 1 base; junction bases outside the gene matches: 10. The CDR3 is 17 amino acids. Study-wide points: Compared with a median of around 9,900 beforehand, unique TCR clone counts dropped to several thousand after stereotactic body radiation therapy.

Researchers used two-round multiplex PCR to amplify TCR beta CDR3 starting from genomic DNA. It was primers specific to each TRBV and TRBJ gene that first-round PCR used. A single record per CDR3 protein comes from TCRdb applying MiXCR to the multiplex PCR reads. The repertoire holds about 30,000 distinct CDR3 sequences, with 40% to 60% as singletons. There are many counts of this clonotype. As yet, its antigen is unknown. V usage is TRBV7-6 and J usage is TRBJ1-1, with 7 bases matching TRBD1. The sample consisted of PBMCs, taken before or after stereotactic body radiation therapy (not recorded which). The source is a donor over 45 with non-small cell lung cancer. The CDR3 is CASSLRGTGAGNTEAFF. DNA for the CDR3: TGTGCCAGCAGCTTAAGGGGTACAGGGGCGGGGAACACTGAAGCTTTCTTT. Combining the CDR3 with reference TRBV7-6 and TRBJ1-1 gives the whole variable domain GAGVSQSPRYKVTKRGQDVALRCDPISGHVSLYWYRQALGQGPEFLTYFNYEAQQDKSGLPNDRFSAERPEGSISTLTIQRTEQRDSAMYRCASSLRGTGAGNTEAFFGQGTRLTVV.